This TCR beta chain was profiled in a study of blood T cell repertoires in COVID-19. CDR3 length: 16 amino acids. CDR1 is MNHEY, CDR2 SMNVEV, per germline (reference sequence). V was clipped by 6 bases and J by 7 bases; unmatched bases: 15. This table comes from immunoSEQ multiplex PCR, and its TCRdb copy is limited to in-frame clones, with some not included. The profile shows some 200,000 clones, approximately 90% of them singletons. The source is a woman aged 40 to 50 with acute or convalescent COVID-19. Material for sequencing was peripheral blood. This chain uses TRBV27 with TRBJ1-2; TRBD1 agrees at 9 bases. The DNA of the CDR3 is TGTGCCAGCAGCCCCTCTTTTGGGACAGGGCGGAGTGGCTACACCTTC. Translating it yields CASSPSFGTGRSGYTF.